What follows are 18 T cell receptor beta chains derived from one specimen sequenced in a study of T cell responses to AZD1222 COVID-19 vaccine. The table came from immunoSEQ multiplex PCR; TCRdb's copy has only in-frame clones and leaves some out. The sample lists fewer than 110,000 clones; less than 95% were seen once. The material was peripheral blood, obtained on day 0 of AZD1222 vaccination. These receptors came from an adult in good health.

The chain combines TRBV28 with TRBJ2-7; 9 bases match TRBD1. Germline values: CDR1 MDHEN, CDR2 SYDVKM. V trimming: 3 bases; J trimming: 3 bases; junction bases outside the gene matches: 3. CDR3 length equals 14 residues. CDR3 coding DNA: TGTGCCAGCAGTTTTTGGGACAGGGTCTACGAGCAGTACTTC. This codes for CASSFWDRVYEQYF. The full variable domain, with the rest looked up from reference TRBV28 and TRBJ2-7, is DVKVTQSSRYLVKRTGEKVFLECVQDMDHENMFWYRQDPGLGLRLIYFSYDVKMKEKGDIPEGYSVSREKKERFSLILESASTNQTSMYLCASSFWDRVYEQYFGPGTRLTVT.

The sample holds one count of this clone. The chain links TRBV7-9 to TRBJ1-4; D remains ambiguous. The CDR3 is made up of 12 amino acids. CDR1 is SEHNR, CDR2 FQNEAQ, per germline (reference sequence). V lost 4 bases and J 8 bases, leaving 8 bases between the germline ends. In DNA, the CDR3 is TGTGCCAGCAGCTCCCAACACGAAAAACTGTTTTTT. Protein: CASSSQHEKLFF.

The J gene is TRBJ1-2, the V gene TRBV5-4; 9 bases match TRBD1. Germline CDR1 and CDR2: SGHNT and YYREEE (reference sequence). Trimming cost V 3 bases and J 3 bases; bases outside gene matches: 6. The CDR3 length is 15 residues. The CDR3 is CASSSPGQGDYGYTF. CDR3 coding DNA: TGTGCCAGCAGCTCTCCGGGACAGGGAGACTATGGCTACACCTTC.

The chain has TRBV27 and TRBJ1-1; the D gene is possibly TRBD1 (6 bases). The CDR3 sequence is 14 residues long. Trimming stripped 6 bases from V and 3 bases from J, with 14 bases between. CDR1 is MNHEY and CDR2 is SMNVEV in the germline V gene (reference sequence). In nucleotides, the CDR3 is TGTGCCAGCAGCCTCTGGGGGCCCGACACTGAAGCTTTCTTT. Its translation is CASSLWGPDTEAFF.

The gene calls are TRBV5-4 and TRBJ1-1; D is undetermined. Germline V gene data show CDR1 as SGHNT and CDR2 as YYREEE (reference sequence). The V and J ends lost 3 bases and 0 bases respectively, with 6 bases between them. The CDR3 covers 13 residues. The CDR3 region is CASSYSLNTEAFF. The CDR3 DNA reads TGTGCCAGCAGCTACTCATTGAACACTGAAGCTTTCTTT.

The rearrangement joins TRBV7-7 to TRBJ1-1; TRBD1 agrees at 7 bases. This CDR3 spans 18 amino acids. The ends lost 5 bases at V and 0 bases at J; junction bases unmatched: 15. Germline V gene sequence: CDR1 SSHAT, CDR2 FNYEAQ (reference sequence). The CDR3 protein is CASSALTPGQLLNTEAFF. CDR3 nucleotides: TGTGCCAGCAGCGCGCTGACTCCGGGACAGCTTTTGAACACTGAAGCTTTCTTT.

The CDR3 region has the DNA TGTGCCAGCAGTTCGCAAACAGGGAACTCTGGAAACACCATATATTTT. Residues: CASSSQTGNSGNTIYF. V is TRBV28 and J is TRBJ1-3; weak D call: TRBD1 (6 bases). The CDR3 is 16 residues long. Between the trimmed V and J ends, which lost 4 bases and 0 bases, there was a span of 13 bases. Per germline, CDR1 MDHEN and CDR2 SYDVKM. Based on the CDR3 plus reference TRBV28 and TRBJ1-3, the full variable domain is DVKVTQSSRYLVKRTGEKVFLECVQDMDHENMFWYRQDPGLGLRLIYFSYDVKMKEKGDIPEGYSVSREKKERFSLILESASTNQTSMYLCASSSQTGNSGNTIYFGEGSWLTVV.

The V and J genes are TRBV11-3 and TRBJ2-5; no reliable D call. V lost 0 bases to trimming and J lost 5 bases, with 10 bases between them. Per the germline V gene, CDR1 is SGHNT and CDR2 is YENEEA. The CDR3 contains 14 residues. The CDR3 bases are TGTGCCAGCAGCTTAGATCGCTGGTCGGAGACCCAGTACTTC. Encoded protein: CASSLDRWSETQYF.

This clone was seen a handful of times. V and J are TRBV9 and TRBJ2-7; D gene uncertain. Germline V gene data show CDR1 as SGDLS and CDR2 as YYNGEE. This CDR3 comprises 14 residues. V was shortened by 4 bases and J by 0 bases, with 11 bases between the two germline ends. CDR3 amino acids: CASSSASASYEQYF. Written as DNA, the CDR3 is TGTGCCAGCAGCTCCGCCAGTGCCTCCTACGAGCAGTACTTC.

This clone was counted once. The chain couples TRBV7-8 to TRBJ1-1; no definite D call. This CDR3 comprises 13 residues. CDR1 SGHVS and CDR2 FQNEAQ come from the germline V gene. Trimming removed 5 bases at V and 8 bases at J, with 15 bases between. The CDR3 DNA is TGTGCCAGCAGCCCTCGTGAGGCGAGGGAAGCTTTCTTT. Translating it yields CASSPREAREAFF.

The rearrangement joins TRBV5-4 to TRBJ1-6; 9 bases are shared with TRBD1. Germline values: CDR1 SGHNT, CDR2 YYREEE (reference sequence). This CDR3 has 17 residues. J lost 0 bases, V lost 3 bases, and 4 bases had no gene match. The chain's CDR3 is CASSSGQGSSYNSPLHF. The CDR3 region has the DNA TGTGCCAGCAGCTCGGGACAGGGTAGCTCCTATAATTCACCCCTCCACTTT. The full variable domain, with the rest looked up from reference TRBV5-4 and TRBJ1-6, is ETGVTQSPTHLIKTRGQQVTLRCSSQSGHNTVSWYQQALGQGPQFIFQYYREEENGRGNFPPRFSGLQFPNYSSELNVNALELDDSALYLCASSSGQGSSYNSPLHFGNGTRLTVT.

This chain joins TRBV14 and TRBJ1-5; D not certain. CDR3 length: 12 amino acids. Trimming pared 3 bases from V and 5 bases from J, leaving 5 bases between. Per germline, CDR1 SGHDN and CDR2 FVKESK. The DNA for the CDR3 is TGTGCCAGCAGCCAGGGTTATCAGCCCCAGCATTTT. Amino acids: CASSQGYQPQHF.

The chain links TRBV10-3 to TRBJ1-6, with 9 bases matching TRBD1. Unmatched junction bases numbered 10, after V lost 8 bases and J lost 11 bases. The CDR3 loop spans 14 amino acids. Germline assignment: CDR1 ENHRY and CDR2 SYGVKD. The CDR3 sequence is CAIANGDRVTPLHF. The DNA of the CDR3 is TGTGCCATCGCCAACGGGGACAGGGTTACACCCCTCCACTTT.

The chain links TRBV30 to TRBJ1-5; 9 bases agree with TRBD1. The germline V gene encodes CDR1 GTSNPN and CDR2 SVGIG (reference sequence). The CDR3 runs 13 residues. Unmatched junction bases numbered 4, after V lost 6 bases and J lost 4 bases. The CDR3 DNA reads TGTGCCTGCCGGACAGGGGTGAATCAGCCCCAGCATTTT. This encodes CACRTGVNQPQHF.

The rearrangement links TRBV2 to TRBJ2-1; TRBD2 matches at 14 bases. The ends lost 7 bases at V and 9 bases at J; junction bases unmatched: 8. Germline loops: CDR1 SNHLY, CDR2 FYNNEI. The CDR3 is 15 amino acids. The CDR3 DNA follows: TGTGCCAGCAACCCGACTAGCGGGGGGGCCACTGAGCAGTTCTTC. Residues: CASNPTSGGATEQFF.

The chain employs TRBV5-1 and TRBJ2-5; D is uncertain. This CDR3 is built from 16 residues. In germline, CDR1 is SGHRS, CDR2 YFSETQ. V shed 3 bases and J shed 1 base, with 16 bases lying between them. The CDR3 spells CASSSSPYGPQETQYF. CDR3 bases: TGCGCCAGCAGCTCTTCGCCTTATGGGCCCCAAGAGACCCAGTACTTC.

The chain is built from TRBV6-6 and TRBJ1-1; the D is unclear. Germline V gene lookup returns CDR1 MNHNY and CDR2 SVGAGI (reference sequence). Between the trimmed V and J ends, which lost 3 bases and 6 bases, there was a span of 14 bases. The CDR3 sequence is 14 residues long. In nucleotides, the CDR3 is TGTGCCAGCAGTTATCCGACAACGGCCCCTGAAGCTTTCTTT. Translating it yields CASSYPTTAPEAFF.

This chain uses TRBV4-2 with TRBJ1-4; D unclear. V was clipped by 0 bases and J by 0 bases, with 11 bases between them. The CDR3 consists of 17 residues. Germline V lookup: CDR1 LGHNA, CDR2 YNFKEQ. The CDR3 is CASSQDLNTATNEKLFF. The CDR3 DNA reads TGTGCCAGCAGCCAAGATCTAAATACAGCAACTAATGAAAAACTGTTTTTT.